What follows describes a single TCR beta chain. Its target is unknown. In the CD4+ fraction, cells were divided into CD45RA+ naive and CD45RA-negative memory subsets. The sample is drawn from a study of shared clonotypes between healthy human individuals. As for the study in general: A donor's plate count was three for CD4 naive and three for CD4 memory; CD8 naive had two and CD8 memory one. General study results and limits: Memory subsets had estimated richness that was generally smaller than that of naive subsets.

Genomic DNA per cell subset filled all wells of several immunoSEQ plates. The table came from immunoSEQ multiplex PCR; TCRdb's copy has only in-frame clones and leaves some out. This repertoire shows about 960,000 clones, 76% found once; its top ten account for around 1.5%. The sequenced sample consisted of memory CD4+ T cells sorted from blood. Subset noted: CD45RA-negative fraction. This clonotype was obtained from a man aged 18 to 29 in good health.

The CDR3 nucleotides read TGTGCCTGGGGATGGGCGGGTGAGACCCAGTACTTC. Translation gives CAWGWAGETQYF. V is TRBV30 and J is TRBJ2-5, with D tentatively TRBD2 (5 bases). Trimming cost V 5 bases and J 5 bases, with 12 bases left between them. The CDR3 contains 12 residues. The germline V gene has CDR1 GTSNPN and CDR2 SVGIG (reference sequence).